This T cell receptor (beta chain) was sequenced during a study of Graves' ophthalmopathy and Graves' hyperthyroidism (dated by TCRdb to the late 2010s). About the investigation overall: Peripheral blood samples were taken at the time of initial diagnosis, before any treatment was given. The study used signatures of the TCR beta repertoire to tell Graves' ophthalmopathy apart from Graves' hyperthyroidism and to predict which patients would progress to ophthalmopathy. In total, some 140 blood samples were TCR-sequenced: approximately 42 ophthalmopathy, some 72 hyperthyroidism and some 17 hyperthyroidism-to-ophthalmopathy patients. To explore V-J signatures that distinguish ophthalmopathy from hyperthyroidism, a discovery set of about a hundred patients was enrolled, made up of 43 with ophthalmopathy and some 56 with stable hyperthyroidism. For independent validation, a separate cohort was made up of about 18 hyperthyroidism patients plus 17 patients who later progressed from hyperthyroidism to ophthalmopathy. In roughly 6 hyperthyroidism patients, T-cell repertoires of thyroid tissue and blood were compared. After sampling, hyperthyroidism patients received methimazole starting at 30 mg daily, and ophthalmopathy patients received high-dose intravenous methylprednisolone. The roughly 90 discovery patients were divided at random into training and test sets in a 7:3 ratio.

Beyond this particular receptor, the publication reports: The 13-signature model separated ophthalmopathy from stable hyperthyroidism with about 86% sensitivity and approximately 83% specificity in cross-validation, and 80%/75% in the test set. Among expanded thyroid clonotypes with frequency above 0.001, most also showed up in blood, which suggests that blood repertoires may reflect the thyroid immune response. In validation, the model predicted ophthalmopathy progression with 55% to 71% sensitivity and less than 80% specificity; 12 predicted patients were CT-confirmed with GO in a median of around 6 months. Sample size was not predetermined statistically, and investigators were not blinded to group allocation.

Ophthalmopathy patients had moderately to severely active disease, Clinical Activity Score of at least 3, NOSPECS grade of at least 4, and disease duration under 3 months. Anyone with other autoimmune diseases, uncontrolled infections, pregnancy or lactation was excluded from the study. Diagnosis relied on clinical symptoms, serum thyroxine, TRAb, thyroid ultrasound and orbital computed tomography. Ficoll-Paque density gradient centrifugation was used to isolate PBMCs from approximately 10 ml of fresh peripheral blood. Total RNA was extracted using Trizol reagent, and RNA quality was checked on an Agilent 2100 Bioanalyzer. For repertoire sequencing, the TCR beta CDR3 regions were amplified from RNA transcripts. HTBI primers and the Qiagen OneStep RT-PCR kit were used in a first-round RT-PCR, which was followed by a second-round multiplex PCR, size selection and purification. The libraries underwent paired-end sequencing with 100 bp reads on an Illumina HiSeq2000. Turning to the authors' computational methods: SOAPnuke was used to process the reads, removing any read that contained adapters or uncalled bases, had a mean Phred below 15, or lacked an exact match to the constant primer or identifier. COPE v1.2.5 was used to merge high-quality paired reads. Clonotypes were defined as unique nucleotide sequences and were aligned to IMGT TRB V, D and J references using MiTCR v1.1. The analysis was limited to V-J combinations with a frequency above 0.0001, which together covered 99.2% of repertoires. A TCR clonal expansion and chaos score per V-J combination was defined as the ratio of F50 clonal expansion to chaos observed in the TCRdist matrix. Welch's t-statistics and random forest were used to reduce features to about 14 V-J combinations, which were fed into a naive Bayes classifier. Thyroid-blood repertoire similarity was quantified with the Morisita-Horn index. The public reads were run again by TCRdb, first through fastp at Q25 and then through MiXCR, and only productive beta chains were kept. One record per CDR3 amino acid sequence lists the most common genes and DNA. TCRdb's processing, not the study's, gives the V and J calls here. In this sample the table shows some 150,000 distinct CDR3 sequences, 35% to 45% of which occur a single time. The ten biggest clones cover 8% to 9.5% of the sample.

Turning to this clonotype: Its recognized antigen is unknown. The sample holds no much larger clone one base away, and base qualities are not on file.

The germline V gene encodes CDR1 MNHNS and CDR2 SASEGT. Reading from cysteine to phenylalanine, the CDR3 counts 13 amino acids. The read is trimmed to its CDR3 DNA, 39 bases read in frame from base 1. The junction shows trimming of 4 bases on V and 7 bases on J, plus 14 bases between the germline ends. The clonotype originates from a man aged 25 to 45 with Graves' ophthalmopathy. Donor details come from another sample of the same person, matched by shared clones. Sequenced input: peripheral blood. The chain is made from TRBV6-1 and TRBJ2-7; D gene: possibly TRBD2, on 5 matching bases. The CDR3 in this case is CASSGSSGWEQYF. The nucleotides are TGTGCCAGCAGTGGATCGAGCGGCTGGGAGCAGTACTTC.